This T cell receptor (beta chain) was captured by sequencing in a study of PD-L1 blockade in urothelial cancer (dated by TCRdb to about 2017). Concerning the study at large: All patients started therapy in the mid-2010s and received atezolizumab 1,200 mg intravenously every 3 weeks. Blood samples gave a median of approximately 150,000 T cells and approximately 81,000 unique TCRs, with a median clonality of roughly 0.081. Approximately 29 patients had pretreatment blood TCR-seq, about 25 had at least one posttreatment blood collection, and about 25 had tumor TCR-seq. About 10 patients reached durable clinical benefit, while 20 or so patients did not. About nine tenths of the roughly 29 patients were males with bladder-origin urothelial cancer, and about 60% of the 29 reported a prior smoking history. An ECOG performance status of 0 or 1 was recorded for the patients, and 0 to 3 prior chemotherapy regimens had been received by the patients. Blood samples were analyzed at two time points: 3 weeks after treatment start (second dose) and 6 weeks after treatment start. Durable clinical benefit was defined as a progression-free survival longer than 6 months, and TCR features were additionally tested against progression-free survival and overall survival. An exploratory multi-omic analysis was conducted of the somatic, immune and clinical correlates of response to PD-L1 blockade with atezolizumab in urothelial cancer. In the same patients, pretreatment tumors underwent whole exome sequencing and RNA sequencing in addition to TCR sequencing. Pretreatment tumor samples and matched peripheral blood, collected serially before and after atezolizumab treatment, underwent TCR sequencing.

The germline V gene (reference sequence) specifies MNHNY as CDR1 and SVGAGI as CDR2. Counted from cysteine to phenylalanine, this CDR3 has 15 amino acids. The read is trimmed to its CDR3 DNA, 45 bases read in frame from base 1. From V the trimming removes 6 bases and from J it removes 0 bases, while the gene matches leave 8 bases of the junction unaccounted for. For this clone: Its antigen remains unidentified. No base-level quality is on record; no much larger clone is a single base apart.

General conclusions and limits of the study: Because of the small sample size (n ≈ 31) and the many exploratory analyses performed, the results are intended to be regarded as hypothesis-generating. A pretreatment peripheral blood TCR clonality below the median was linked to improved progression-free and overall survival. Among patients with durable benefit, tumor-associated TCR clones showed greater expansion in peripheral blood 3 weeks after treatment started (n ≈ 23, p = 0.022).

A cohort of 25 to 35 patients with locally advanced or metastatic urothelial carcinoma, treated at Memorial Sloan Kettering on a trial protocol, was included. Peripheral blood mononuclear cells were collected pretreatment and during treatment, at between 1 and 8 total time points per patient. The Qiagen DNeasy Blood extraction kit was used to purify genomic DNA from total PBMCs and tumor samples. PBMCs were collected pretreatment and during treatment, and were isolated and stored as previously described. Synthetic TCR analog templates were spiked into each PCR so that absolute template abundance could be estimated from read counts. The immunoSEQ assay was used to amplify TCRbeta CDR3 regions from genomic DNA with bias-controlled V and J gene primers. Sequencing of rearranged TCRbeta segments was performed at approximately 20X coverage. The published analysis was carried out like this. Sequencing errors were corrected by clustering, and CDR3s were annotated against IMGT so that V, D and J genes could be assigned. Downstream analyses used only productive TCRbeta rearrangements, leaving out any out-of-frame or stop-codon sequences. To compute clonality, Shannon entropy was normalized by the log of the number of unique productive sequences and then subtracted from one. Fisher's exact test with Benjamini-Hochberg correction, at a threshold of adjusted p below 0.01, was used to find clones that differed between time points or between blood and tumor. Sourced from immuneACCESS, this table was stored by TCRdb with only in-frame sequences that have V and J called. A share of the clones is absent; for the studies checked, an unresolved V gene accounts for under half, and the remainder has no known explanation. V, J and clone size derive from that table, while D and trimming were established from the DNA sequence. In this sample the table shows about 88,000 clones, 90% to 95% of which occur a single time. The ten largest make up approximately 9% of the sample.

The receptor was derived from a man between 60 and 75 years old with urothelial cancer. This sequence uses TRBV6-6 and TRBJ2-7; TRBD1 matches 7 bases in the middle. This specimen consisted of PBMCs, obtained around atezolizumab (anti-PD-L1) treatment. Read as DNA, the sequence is TGTGCCAGCAGCCCGACAGGGTCCAGCTCCTACGAGCAGTACTTC. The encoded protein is CASSPTGSSSYEQYF.